Each of the 12 T cell receptor beta chains below was sequenced from the same sample in a study of blood T cell repertoires in COVID-19. Produced via immunoSEQ multiplex PCR; TCRdb's table is partial and in-frame only. The data contain 120,000 or so clones, around 86% of them singletons. The sequenced sample was peripheral blood. These receptors were collected from a man in his fifties or sixties with acute or convalescent COVID-19.

This clone appeared a few times. The rearrangement links TRBV5-5 to TRBJ1-1; TRBD1 is a possible D gene (6 bases). The CDR3 runs 17 residues. Looked up from germline, CDR1 is SGHKS and CDR2 is YYEKEE (reference sequence). Trimming took off 7 bases at V and 3 bases at J, with 25 bases between the two ends. CDR3: CASLGKIQGSLDTEAFF. CDR3 in DNA: TGTGCCAGCTTAGGGAAGATACAGGGTAGTTTGGACACTGAAGCTTTCTTT.

This clone was recorded a few times. V gene TRBV6-5 combines with J gene TRBJ1-3; D remains unclear. The CDR3 totals 12 residues. V was shortened by 4 bases and J by 2 bases, with 3 bases between the two germline ends. Germline lookup yields CDR1 MNHEY and CDR2 SVGAGI. The CDR3, as DNA: TGTGCCAGCAGTTCCACTGGAAACACCATATATTTT. It yields the protein CASSSTGNTIYF.

The CDR3 DNA reads TGTGCCAGCAGCTTGAGGGTAGGTCGCACTGAAGCTTTCTTT. Residues: CASSLRVGRTEAFF. The chain carries TRBV7-2 and TRBJ1-1; D unclear. Germline assignment: CDR1 SGHTA and CDR2 FQGNSA. This CDR3 is 14 amino acids long. V dropped 3 bases and J dropped 4 bases, with 12 bases sitting between them.

The V and J genes are TRBV24-1 and TRBJ1-1; 11 bases line up with TRBD1. This CDR3 contains 15 residues. Trimming at V came to 2 bases and at J to 4 bases, leaving 2 bases not matched to a gene. In germline, CDR1 is KGHDR, CDR2 SFDVKD. The CDR3 loop reads CATSDWDRGSTEAFF. DNA for the CDR3: TGTGCCACCAGTGATTGGGACAGGGGGAGCACTGAAGCTTTCTTT.

The gene calls are TRBV5-5 and TRBJ2-7, with 9 nucleotides matching TRBD1. CDR3 size: 15 residues. Germline V CDR1 and CDR2: SGHKS, YYEKEE (reference sequence). J gave up 1 base and V 4 bases, and 6 bases lay outside the gene matches. This CDR3 is CASSLSGTGSYEQYF. The CDR3 DNA reads as TGTGCCAGCAGCCTATCCGGGACAGGGTCCTACGAGCAGTACTTC.

The rearrangement links TRBV7-8 to TRBJ2-5, with TRBD1 as a possible D gene (6 bases). The CDR3 has 15 residues. Trimming took 3 bases from V and 5 from J, leaving 16 bases between them. Per germline, CDR1 SGHVS and CDR2 FQNEAQ. CDR3 sequence: CASSFDTGLLETQYF. The CDR3 DNA follows: TGTGCCAGCAGCTTCGACACAGGGCTGTTGGAGACCCAGTACTTC.

This chain connects TRBV3-1 (or the pseudogene TRBV3-2) to TRBJ2-2, with 9 bases aligning to TRBD2. The CDR3 covers 17 residues. The V gene end was trimmed by 2 bases and the J gene end by 6 bases; junction bases not matched to a gene: 10. Per germline, CDR1 LGHDT and CDR2 YNNKEL (reference sequence). In DNA, the CDR3 is TGTGCCAGCAGCCAAATTGACCAGCGGGAGGTCGCCGGGGAGCTGTTTTTT. Translation gives CASSQIDQREVAGELFF.

The chain joins TRBV18 to TRBJ2-7; D is uncertain. Germline lookup yields CDR1 KGHSH and CDR2 LQKENI. Between the trimmed V and J ends, which lost 1 base and 2 bases, there was a span of 9 bases. There are 14 residues in the CDR3. The CDR3 spells CASSPLVGTYEQYF. In DNA form, the CDR3 reads TGTGCCAGCTCACCACTTGTCGGTACCTACGAGCAGTACTTC.

J is TRBJ2-6 and V is TRBV10-2, with TRBD1 as a possible D gene (6 bases). Germline CDR1 and CDR2: WSHSY and SAAADI. The V gene lost 4 bases and the J gene lost 2 bases, with 12 bases spanning the gap. The CDR3 spans 16 residues. CDR3 coding DNA: TGCGCCAGCAGTGTCGATGGGGGCGCTGGGGCCAACGTCCTGACTTTC. Its translation is CASSVDGGAGANVLTF.

The V call is TRBV6-5, the J call TRBJ2-1; 13 bases agree with TRBD2. Germline CDR1 and CDR2: MNHEY and SVGAGI. CDR3 length: 15 residues. V lost 7 bases and J lost 6; bases outside the gene matches: 6. CDR3 sequence: CASNGLAGEVNEQFF. For the CDR3, the DNA is TGTGCCAGCAACGGACTAGCGGGAGAAGTCAATGAGCAGTTCTTC.

In its sample, this clone was seen once. V gene TRBV5-1 combines with J gene TRBJ2-3, with D perhaps matching TRBD2 (6 bases). CDR3 length equals 13 residues. The V end was cut by 4 bases, the J end by 8 bases, with 14 bases between. Germline CDR1 is SGHRS and CDR2 is YFSETQ. CDR3 sequence (DNA): TGCGCCAGCAGCCCCGGGGGTCCGTCTACGCAGTATTTT. Its protein is CASSPGGPSTQYF.

The chain employs TRBV28 and TRBJ1-3, with TRBD1 matching over 7 bases. The CDR3 spans 16 residues. Losses at the gene ends were 3 bases for V and 4 bases for J; bases not matched to a gene: 9. Germline assignment: CDR1 MDHEN and CDR2 SYDVKM. CDR3 sequence: CASSFLDRAGGNTIYF. The CDR3 DNA reads TGTGCCAGCAGTTTCCTAGACAGGGCAGGAGGAAACACCATATATTTT.